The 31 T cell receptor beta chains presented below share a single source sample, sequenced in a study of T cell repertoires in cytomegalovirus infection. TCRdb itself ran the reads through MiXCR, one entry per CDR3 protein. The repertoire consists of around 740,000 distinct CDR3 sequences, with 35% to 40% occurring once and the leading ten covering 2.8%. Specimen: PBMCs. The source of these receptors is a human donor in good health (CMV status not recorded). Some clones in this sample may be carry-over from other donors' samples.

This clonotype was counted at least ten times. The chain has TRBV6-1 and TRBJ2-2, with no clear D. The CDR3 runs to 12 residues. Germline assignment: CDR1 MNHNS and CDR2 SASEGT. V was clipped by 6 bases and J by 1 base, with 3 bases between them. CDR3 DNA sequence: TGTGCCAGCAGGGGGAACACCGGGGAGCTGTTTTTT. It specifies CASRGNTGELFF.

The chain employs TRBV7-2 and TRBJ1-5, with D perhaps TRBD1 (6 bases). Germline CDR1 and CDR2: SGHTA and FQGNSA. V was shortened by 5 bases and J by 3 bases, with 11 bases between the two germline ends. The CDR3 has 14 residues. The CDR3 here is CASSNRVLNQPQHF. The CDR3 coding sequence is TGTGCCAGCAGCAACAGGGTCCTCAATCAGCCCCAGCATTTT. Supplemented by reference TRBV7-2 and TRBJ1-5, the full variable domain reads GAGVSQSPSNKVTEKGKDVELRCDPISGHTALYWYRQSLGQGLEFLIYFQGNSAPDKSGLPSDRFSAERTGGSVSTLTIQRTQQEDSAVYLCASSNRVLNQPQHFGDGTRLSIL.

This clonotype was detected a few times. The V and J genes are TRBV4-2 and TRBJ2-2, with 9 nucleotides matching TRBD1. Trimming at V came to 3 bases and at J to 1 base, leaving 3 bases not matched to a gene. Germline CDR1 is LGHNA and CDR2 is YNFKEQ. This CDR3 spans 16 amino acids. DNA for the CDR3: TGTGCCAGCAGCCAGTGGACAGGGGTGAACACCGGGGAGCTGTTTTTT. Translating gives CASSQWTGVNTGELFF.

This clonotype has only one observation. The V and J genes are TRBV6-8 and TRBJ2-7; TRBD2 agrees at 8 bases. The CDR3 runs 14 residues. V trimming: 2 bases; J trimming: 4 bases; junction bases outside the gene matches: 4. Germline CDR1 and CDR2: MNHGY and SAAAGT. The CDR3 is CASSYTGLEYEQYF. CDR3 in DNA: TGTGCCAGCAGTTACACGGGACTAGAATACGAGCAGTACTTC.

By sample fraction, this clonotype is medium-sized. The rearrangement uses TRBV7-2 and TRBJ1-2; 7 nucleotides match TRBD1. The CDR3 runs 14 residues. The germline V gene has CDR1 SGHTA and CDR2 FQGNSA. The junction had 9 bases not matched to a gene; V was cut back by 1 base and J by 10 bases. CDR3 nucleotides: TGTGCCAGCAGCTTAGTCGGGACAGTTATGGCCTACACCTTC. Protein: CASSLVGTVMAYTF.

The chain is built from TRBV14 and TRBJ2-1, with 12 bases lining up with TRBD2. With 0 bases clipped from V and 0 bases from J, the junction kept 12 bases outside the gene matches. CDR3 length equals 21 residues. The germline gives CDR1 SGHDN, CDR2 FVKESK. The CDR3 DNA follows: TGTGCCAGCAGCCAAGATATGCGGTGGACTAGCGGGGCAAGCTCCTACAATGAGCAGTTCTTC. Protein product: CASSQDMRWTSGASSYNEQFF.

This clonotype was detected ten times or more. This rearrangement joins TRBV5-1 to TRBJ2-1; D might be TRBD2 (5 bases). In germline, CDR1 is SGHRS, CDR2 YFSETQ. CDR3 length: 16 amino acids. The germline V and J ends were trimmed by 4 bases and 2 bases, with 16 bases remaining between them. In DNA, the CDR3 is TGCGCCAGCAGCCATCCAGGAGCGGCGGCCTACAATGAGCAGTTCTTC. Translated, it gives CASSHPGAAAYNEQFF.

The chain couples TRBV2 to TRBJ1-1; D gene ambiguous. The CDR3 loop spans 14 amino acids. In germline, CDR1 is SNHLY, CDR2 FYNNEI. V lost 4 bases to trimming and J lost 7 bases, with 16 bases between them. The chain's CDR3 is CASSVMMQSYEAFF. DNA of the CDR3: TGTGCCAGCAGTGTAATGATGCAGAGTTATGAAGCTTTCTTT.

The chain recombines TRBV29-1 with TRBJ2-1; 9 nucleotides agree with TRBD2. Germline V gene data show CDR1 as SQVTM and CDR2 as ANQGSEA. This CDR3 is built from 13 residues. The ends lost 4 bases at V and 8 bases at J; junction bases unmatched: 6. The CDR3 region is CSVVAGALHEQFF. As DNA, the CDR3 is TGCAGCGTTGTAGCGGGAGCTTTGCATGAGCAGTTCTTC.

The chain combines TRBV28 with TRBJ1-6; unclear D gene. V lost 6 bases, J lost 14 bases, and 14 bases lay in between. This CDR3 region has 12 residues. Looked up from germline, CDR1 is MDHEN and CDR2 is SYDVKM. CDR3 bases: TGTGCCAGCAGCTCAACTACGCGGGCCCTCCACTTT. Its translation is CASSSTTRALHF.

CDR3 sequence reads: CASSRGRTYQETQYF. The CDR3 region has the DNA TGTGCCAGCAGCCGTGGACGGACGTACCAAGAGACCCAGTACTTC. The rearrangement joins TRBV11-3 to TRBJ2-5; D gene uncertain. The CDR3 runs to 15 residues. Germline values: CDR1 SGHNT, CDR2 YENEEA. Trimming left V 5 bases short and J 0 bases short, with 13 bases between.

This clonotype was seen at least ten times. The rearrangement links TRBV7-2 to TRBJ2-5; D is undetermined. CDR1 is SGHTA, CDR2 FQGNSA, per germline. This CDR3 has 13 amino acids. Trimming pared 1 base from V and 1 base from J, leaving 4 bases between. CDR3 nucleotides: TGTGCCAGCAGCTTAGTCATCCAAGAGACCCAGTACTTC. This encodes CASSLVIQETQYF.

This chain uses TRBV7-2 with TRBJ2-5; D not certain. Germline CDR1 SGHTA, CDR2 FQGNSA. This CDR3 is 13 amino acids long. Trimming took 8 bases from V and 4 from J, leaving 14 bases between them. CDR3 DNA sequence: TGTGCCAGCGGAATATCCCTTGGAGAGACCCAGTACTTC. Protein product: CASGISLGETQYF. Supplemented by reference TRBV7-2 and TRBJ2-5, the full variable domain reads GAGVSQSPSNKVTEKGKDVELRCDPISGHTALYWYRQSLGQGLEFLIYFQGNSAPDKSGLPSDRFSAERTGGSVSTLTIQRTQQEDSAVYLCASGISLGETQYFGPGTRLLVL.

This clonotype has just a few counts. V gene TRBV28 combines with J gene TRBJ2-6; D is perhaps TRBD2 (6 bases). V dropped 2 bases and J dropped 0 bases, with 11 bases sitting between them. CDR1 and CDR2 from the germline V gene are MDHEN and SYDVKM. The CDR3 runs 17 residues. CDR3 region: CASSLGGLGSGANVLTF. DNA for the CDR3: TGTGCCAGCAGTTTAGGGGGACTGGGCTCTGGGGCCAACGTCCTGACTTTC.

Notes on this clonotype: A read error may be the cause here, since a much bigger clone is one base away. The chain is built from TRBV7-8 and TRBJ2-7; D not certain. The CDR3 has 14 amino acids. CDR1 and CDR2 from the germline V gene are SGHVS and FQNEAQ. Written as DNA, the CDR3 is TGTTCCAGCAGCTTAGACCCTCTCCCCTACGAGCAGTACTTC. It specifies CSSSLDPLPYEQYF.

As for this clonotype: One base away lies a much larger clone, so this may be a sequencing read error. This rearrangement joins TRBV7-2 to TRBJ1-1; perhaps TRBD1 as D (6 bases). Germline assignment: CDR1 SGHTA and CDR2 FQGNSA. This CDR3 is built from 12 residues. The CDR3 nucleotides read TGTGCCTGGGGGCCCGTGAACACTGAAGATTTCTTT. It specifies CAWGPVNTEDFF. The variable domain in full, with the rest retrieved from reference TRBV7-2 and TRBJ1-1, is GAGVSQSPSNKVTEKGKDVELRCDPISGHTALYWYRQSLGQGLEFLIYFQGNSAPDKSGLPSDRFSAERTGGSVSTLTIQRTQQEDSAVYLCAWGPVNTEDFFGQGTRLTVV.

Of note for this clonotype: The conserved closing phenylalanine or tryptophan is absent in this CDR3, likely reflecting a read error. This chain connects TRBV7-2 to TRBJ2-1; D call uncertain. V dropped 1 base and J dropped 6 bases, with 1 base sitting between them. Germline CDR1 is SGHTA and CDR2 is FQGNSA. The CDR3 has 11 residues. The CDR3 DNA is TGTGCCAGCAGCTTAGTCAATGAGCAGTTCTTA. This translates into CASSLVNEQFL.

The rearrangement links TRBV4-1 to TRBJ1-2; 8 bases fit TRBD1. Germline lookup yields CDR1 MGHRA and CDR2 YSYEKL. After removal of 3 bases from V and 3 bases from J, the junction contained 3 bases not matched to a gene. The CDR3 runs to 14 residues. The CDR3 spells CASSHTTGDYGYTF. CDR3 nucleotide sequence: TGCGCCAGCAGCCATACGACAGGGGACTATGGCTACACCTTC.

CDR3 nucleotide sequence: TGCAGCGTCCAAGAAGGACAGTATGGCTACACCTTC. Its translation is CSVQEGQYGYTF. The chain links TRBV29-1 to TRBJ1-2; tentatively, D is TRBD1 (6 bases). V was shortened by 6 bases and J by 5 bases, with 13 bases between the two germline ends. From germline, CDR1 is SQVTM and CDR2 ANQGSEA. This CDR3 comprises 12 residues.

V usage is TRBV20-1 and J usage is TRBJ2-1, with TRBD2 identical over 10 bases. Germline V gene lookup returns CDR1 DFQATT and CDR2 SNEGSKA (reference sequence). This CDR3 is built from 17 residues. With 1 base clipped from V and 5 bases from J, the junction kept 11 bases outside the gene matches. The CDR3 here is CSARVQNSGRRHNEQFF. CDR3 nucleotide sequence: TGCAGTGCTAGAGTCCAAAATAGCGGGAGGCGCCACAATGAGCAGTTCTTC.

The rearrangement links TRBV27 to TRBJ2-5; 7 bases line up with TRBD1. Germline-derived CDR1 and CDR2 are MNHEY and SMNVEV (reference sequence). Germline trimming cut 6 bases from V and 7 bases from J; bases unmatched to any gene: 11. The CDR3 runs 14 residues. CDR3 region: CASSATGPHRTQYF. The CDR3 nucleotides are TGTGCCAGCAGCGCGACAGGGCCCCATCGGACCCAGTACTTC.

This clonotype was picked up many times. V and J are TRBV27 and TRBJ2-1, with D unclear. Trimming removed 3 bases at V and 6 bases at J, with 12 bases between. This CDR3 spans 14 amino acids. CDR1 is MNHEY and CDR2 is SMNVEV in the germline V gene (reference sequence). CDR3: CASSLVVRPNEQFF. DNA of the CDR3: TGTGCCAGCAGTTTGGTAGTTCGGCCCAATGAGCAGTTCTTC.

CDR3 sequence reads: CASSVNRVEETQYF. DNA for the CDR3: TGTGCCAGCAGTGTAAACAGGGTTGAGGAGACCCAGTACTTC. The chain combines TRBV12-3 or TRBV12-4 with TRBJ2-5; tentatively, D is TRBD1 (6 bases). V gave up 5 bases and J gave up 5 bases, with 15 bases separating them. The CDR3 extends over 14 amino acids.

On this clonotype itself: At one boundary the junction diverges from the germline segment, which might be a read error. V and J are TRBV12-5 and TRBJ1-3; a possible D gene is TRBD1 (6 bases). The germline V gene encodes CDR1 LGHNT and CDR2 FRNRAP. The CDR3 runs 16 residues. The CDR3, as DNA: TGTGCTAGTGGTTTGTCGCAGGGGTCTATTGGGAACACCATTTATTTT. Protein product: CASGLSQGSIGNTIYF.

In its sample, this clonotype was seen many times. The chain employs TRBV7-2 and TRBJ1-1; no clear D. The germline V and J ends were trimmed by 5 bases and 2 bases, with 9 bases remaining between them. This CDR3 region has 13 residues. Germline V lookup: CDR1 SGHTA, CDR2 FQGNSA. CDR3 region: CASSPGYNTEAFF. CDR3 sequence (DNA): TGTGCCAGCAGCCCGGGCTATAACACTGAAGCTTTCTTT.

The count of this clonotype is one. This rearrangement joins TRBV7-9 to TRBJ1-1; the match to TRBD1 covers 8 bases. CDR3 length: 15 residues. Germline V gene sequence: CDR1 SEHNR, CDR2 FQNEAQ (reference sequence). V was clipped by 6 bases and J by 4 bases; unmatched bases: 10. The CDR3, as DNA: TGTGCCAGCAGTCTACCGGGACAGGTTTTCACTGAAGCTTTCTTT. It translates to CASSLPGQVFTEAFF.

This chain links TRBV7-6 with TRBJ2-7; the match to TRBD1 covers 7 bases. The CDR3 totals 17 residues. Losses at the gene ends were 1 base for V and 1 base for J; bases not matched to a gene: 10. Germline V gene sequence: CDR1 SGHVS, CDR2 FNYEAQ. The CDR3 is CASSLGGRQGGSYEQYF. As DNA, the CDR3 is TGTGCCAGCAGCTTAGGGGGGAGACAGGGTGGATCCTACGAGCAGTACTTC. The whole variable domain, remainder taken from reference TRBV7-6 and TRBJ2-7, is GAGVSQSPRYKVTKRGQDVALRCDPISGHVSLYWYRQALGQGPEFLTYFNYEAQQDKSGLPNDRFSAERPEGSISTLTIQRTEQRDSAMYRCASSLGGRQGGSYEQYFGPGTRLTVT.

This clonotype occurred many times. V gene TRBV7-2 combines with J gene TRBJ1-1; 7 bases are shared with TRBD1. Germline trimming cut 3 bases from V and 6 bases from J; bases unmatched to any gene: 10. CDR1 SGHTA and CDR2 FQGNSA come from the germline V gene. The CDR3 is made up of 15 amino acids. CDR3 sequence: CASSFSGGSGSEAFF. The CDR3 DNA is TGTGCCAGCAGCTTTTCAGGGGGTTCGGGTTCTGAAGCTTTCTTT.

CDR3 sequence: CAITPEGGLYTDTQYF. The CDR3 DNA follows: TGTGCCATCACCCCGGAGGGGGGACTTTACACAGATACGCAGTATTTT. V gene TRBV10-3 combines with J gene TRBJ2-3; D may match TRBD1 or TRBD2 (6 bases each). The length of the CDR3 is 16 residues. V was trimmed by 7 bases and J by 2 bases, leaving 19 bases between them. Germline values: CDR1 ENHRY, CDR2 SYGVKD.

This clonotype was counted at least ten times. The CDR3 coding sequence is TGTGCCAGCAGTTTTTTTCAGGGTTCGCCCTACGAGCAGTACTTC. Its translation is CASSFFQGSPYEQYF. The chain combines TRBV28 with TRBJ2-7, with a weak D call TRBD1 (5 bases). The CDR3 runs 15 residues. Germline-derived CDR1 and CDR2 are MDHEN and SYDVKM. Between the trimmed V and J ends, which lost 3 bases and 2 bases, there was a span of 14 bases. Full variable domain (outside the CDR3, taken from reference TRBV28 and TRBJ2-7): DVKVTQSSRYLVKRTGEKVFLECVQDMDHENMFWYRQDPGLGLRLIYFSYDVKMKEKGDIPEGYSVSREKKERFSLILESASTNQTSMYLCASSFFQGSPYEQYFGPGTRLTVT.

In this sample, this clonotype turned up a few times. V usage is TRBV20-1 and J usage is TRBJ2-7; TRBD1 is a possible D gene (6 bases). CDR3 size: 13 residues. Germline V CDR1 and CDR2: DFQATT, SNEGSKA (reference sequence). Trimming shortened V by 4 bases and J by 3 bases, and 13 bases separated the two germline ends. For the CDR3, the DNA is TGCAGTGCTACCTACTCACAGGGCTACGAGCAGTACTTC. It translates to CSATYSQGYEQYF.